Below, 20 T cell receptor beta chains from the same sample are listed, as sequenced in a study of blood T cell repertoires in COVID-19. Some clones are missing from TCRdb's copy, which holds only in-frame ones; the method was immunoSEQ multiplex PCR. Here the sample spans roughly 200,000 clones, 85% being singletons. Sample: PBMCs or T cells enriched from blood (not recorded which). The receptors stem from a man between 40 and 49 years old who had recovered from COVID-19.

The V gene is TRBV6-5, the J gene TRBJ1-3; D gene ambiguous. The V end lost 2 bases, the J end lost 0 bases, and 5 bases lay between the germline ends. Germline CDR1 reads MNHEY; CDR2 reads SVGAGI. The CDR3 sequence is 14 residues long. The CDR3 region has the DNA TGTGCCAGCAGTTACAAGAGCTCTGGAAACACCATATATTTT. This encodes CASSYKSSGNTIYF.

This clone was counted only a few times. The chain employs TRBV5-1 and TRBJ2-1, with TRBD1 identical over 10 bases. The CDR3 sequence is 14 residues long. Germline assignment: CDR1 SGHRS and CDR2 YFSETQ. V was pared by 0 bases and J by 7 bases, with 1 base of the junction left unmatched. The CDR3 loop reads CASSLGQGANEQFF. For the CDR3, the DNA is TGCGCCAGCAGCTTGGGACAGGGGGCAAATGAGCAGTTCTTC.

CDR3: CASSESGTANTEAFF. The CDR3 DNA reads as TGTGCCAGCAGTGAATCGGGGACAGCGAACACTGAAGCTTTCTTT. This chain joins TRBV25-1 and TRBJ1-1, with 7 bases that match TRBD1. This CDR3 contains 15 residues. Germline-derived CDR1 and CDR2 are MGHDK and SYGVNS. Trimming removed 1 base from V and 1 base from J; junction bases left unmatched: 3.

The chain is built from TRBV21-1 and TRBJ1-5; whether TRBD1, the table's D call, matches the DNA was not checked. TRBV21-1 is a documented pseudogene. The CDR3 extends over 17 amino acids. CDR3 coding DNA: TGTGCCAGCAGCAAAGAGTGGCAGGGGCCCATCAATCAGCCCCAGCATTTT. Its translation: CASSKEWQGPINQPQHF.

The CDR3: CASSQDRTANEKLFF. As DNA, the CDR3 is TGTGCCAGCTCGCAGGACAGGACCGCGAATGAAAAACTGTTTTTT. The chain joins TRBV18 to TRBJ1-4, with 7 bases lining up with TRBD1. Germline V CDR1 and CDR2: KGHSH, LQKENI. This CDR3 has 15 amino acids. V was pared by 6 bases and J by 5 bases, with 9 bases of the junction left unmatched. The full variable domain, rest sourced from reference TRBV18 and TRBJ1-4, is NAGVMQNPRHLVRRRGQEARLRCSPMKGHSHVYWYRQLPEEGLKFMVYLQKENIIDESGMPKERFSAEFPKEGPSILRIQQVVRGDSAAYFCASSQDRTANEKLFFGSGTQLSVL.

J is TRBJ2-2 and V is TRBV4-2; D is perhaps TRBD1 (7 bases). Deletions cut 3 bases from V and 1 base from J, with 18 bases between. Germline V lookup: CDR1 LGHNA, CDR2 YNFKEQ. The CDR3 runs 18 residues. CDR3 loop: CASSQRGDGQENTGELFF. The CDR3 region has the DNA TGTGCCAGCAGCCAGCGGGGAGATGGACAGGAGAACACCGGGGAGCTGTTTTTT.

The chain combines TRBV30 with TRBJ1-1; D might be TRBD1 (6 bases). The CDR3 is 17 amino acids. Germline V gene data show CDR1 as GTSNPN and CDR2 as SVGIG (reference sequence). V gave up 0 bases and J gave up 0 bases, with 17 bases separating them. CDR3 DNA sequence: TGTGCCTGGAGTGTACTCGACAGGACTTCGATGAACACTGAAGCTTTCTTT. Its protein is CAWSVLDRTSMNTEAFF.

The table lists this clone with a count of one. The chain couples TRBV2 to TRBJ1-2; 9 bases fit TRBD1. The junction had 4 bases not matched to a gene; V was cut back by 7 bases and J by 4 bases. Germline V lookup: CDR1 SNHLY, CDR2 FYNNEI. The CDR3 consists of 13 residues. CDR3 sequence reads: CASNRGPIYGYTF. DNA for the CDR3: TGTGCCAGCAACAGGGGGCCTATCTATGGCTACACCTTC.

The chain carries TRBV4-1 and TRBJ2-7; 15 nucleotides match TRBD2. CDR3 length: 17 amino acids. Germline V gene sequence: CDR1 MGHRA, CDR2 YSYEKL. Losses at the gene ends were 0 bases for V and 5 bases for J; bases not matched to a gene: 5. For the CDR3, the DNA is TGCGCCAGCAGCCAAGATCACGGACTAGCGGGAGGGCACGAGCAGTACTTC. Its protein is CASSQDHGLAGGHEQYF.

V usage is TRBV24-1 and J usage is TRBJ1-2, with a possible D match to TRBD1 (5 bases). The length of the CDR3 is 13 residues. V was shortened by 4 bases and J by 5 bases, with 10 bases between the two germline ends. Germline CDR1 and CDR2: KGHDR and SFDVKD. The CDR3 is CATSDPTAYGYTF. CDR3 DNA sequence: TGTGCCACCAGTGACCCGACAGCGTATGGCTACACCTTC.

The CDR3 nucleotides are TGTGCCAGCAGCCCCGGGGACACCCGGGGAGCTTTCTTT. This translates into CASSPGDTRGAFF. J is TRBJ1-1 and V is TRBV27, with D perhaps matching TRBD1 (6 bases). The germline gives CDR1 MNHEY, CDR2 SMNVEV (reference sequence). The CDR3 totals 13 residues. V was cut by 6 bases and J by 10 bases, with 18 bases left in between.

In nucleotides, the CDR3 is TGTGCCAGCTCACCACCTGGCTTCCAGGGCGTTTACAATGAGCAGTTCTTC. Protein sequence: CASSPPGFQGVYNEQFF. The chain couples TRBV18 to TRBJ2-1; the D gene is possibly TRBD1 (5 bases). The V end lost 0 bases, the J end lost 4 bases, and 16 bases lay between the germline ends. The CDR3 contains 17 residues. Per germline, CDR1 KGHSH and CDR2 LQKENI.

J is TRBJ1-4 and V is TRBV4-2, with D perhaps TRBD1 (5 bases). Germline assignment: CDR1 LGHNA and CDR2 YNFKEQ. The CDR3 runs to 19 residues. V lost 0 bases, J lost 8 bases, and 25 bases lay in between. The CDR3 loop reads CASSQEFRVRGGGSEKLFF. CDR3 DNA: TGTGCCAGCAGCCAAGAGTTTAGAGTACGGGGGGGTGGATCCGAAAAACTGTTTTTT.

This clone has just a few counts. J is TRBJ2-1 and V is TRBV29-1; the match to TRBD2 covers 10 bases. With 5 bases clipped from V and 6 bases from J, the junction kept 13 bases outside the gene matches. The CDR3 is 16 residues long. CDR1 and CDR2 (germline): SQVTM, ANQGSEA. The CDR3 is CSVPPVRAGGGNEQFF. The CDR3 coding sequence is TGCAGCGTTCCACCGGTCCGAGCGGGGGGGGGCAATGAGCAGTTCTTC.

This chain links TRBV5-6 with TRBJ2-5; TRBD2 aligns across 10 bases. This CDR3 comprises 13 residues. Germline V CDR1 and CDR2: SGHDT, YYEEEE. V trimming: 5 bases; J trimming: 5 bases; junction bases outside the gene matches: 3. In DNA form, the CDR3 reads TGTGCCAGCAGGATTAGCGGGAGGGAGACCCAGTACTTC. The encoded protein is CASRISGRETQYF.

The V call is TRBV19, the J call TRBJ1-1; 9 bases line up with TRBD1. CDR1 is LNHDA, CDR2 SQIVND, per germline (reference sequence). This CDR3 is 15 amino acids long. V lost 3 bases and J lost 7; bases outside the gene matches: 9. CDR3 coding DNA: TGTGCCAGTAGTATCCCCGGACAGGGGATCGTTGAAGCTTTCTTT. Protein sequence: CASSIPGQGIVEAFF. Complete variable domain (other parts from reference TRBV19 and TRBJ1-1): DGGITQSPKYLFRKEGQNVTLSCEQNLNHDAMYWYRQDPGQGLRLIYYSQIVNDFQKGDIAEGYSVSREKKESFPLTVTSAQKNPTAFYLCASSIPGQGIVEAFFGQGTRLTVV.

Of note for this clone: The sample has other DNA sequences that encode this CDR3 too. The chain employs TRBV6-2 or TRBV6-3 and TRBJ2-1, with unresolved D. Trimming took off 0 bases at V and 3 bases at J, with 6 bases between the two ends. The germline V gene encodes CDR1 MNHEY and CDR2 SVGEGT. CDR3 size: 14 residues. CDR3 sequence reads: CASSYSRGYNEQFF. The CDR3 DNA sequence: TGTGCCAGCAGTTACTCGAGAGGCTACAATGAGCAGTTCTTC.

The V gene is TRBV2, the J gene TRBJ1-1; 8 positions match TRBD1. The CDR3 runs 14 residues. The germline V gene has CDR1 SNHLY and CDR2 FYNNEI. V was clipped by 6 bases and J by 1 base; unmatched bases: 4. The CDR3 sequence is CASSVRGRNTEAFF. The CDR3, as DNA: TGTGCCAGCAGCGTCAGGGGGCGGAACACTGAAGCTTTCTTT.

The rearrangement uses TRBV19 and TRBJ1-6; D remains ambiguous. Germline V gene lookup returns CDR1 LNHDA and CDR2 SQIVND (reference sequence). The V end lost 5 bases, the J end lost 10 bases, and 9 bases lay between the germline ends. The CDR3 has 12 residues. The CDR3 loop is CASSFAGSPLHF. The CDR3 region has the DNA TGTGCCAGTAGTTTCGCGGGGTCACCCCTCCACTTT.

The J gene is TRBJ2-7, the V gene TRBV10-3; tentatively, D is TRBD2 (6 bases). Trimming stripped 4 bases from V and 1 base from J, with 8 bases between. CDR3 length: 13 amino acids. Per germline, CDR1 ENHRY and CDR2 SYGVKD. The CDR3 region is CAISGAGSYEQYF. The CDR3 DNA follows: TGTGCCATCAGTGGGGCGGGATCCTACGAGCAGTACTTC.